What follows are 10 T cell receptor beta chains derived from one specimen sequenced in a study of cytomegalovirus exposure and HLA in healthy donors. The PCR employed 60 Vbeta primers together with 13 Jbeta primers. The data were produced by immunoSEQ multiplex PCR, yet TCRdb's version contains in-frame clones alone and is incomplete. The sample includes roughly 100,000 clones, 63% seen only once; the top ten take 4.8%. The sequenced sample was PBMCs. The source of these receptors is a human donor in good health.

The chain has TRBV19 and TRBJ2-6, with D perhaps TRBD2 (5 bases). Germline-derived CDR1 and CDR2 are LNHDA and SQIVND (reference sequence). The V end lost 7 bases, the J end lost 3 bases, and 10 bases lay between the germline ends. The CDR3 has 14 amino acids. CDR3 loop: CASTRAGGANVLTF. For the CDR3, the DNA is TGTGCCAGTACGAGGGCCGGTGGGGCCAACGTCCTGACTTTC.

This clone was counted between two and nine times. V gene TRBV19 combines with J gene TRBJ2-1; 9 nucleotides match TRBD2. V was clipped by 4 bases and J by 0 bases; unmatched bases: 13. The CDR3 covers 19 residues. Germline V CDR1 and CDR2: LNHDA, SQIVND (reference sequence). The CDR3 sequence: CASSSRTSAFAISYNEQFF. In DNA form, the CDR3 reads TGTGCCAGTAGTAGCCGGACTAGCGCATTTGCGATCTCCTACAATGAGCAGTTCTTC.

The genes are TRBV15 and TRBJ2-5, with TRBD2 identical over 11 bases. Trimming removed 6 bases from V and 4 bases from J; junction bases left unmatched: 7. Germline-derived CDR1 and CDR2 are LNHNV and YYDKDF (reference sequence). This CDR3 comprises 15 residues. The CDR3 nucleotides read TGTGCCACCAGAAGTTCCGGACTAGCGGGAGAGACCCAGTACTTC. Translating it yields CATRSSGLAGETQYF.

The V gene is TRBV18, the J gene TRBJ2-3; tentative D call: TRBD2 (5 bases). The CDR3 runs 14 residues. V lost 3 bases and J 2 bases, leaving 9 bases between the germline ends. Germline V gives CDR1 KGHSH, CDR2 LQKENI. For the CDR3, the DNA is TGTGCCAGCTCACCCCGGGGTTACACAGATACGCAGTATTTT. Encoded protein: CASSPRGYTDTQYF. The entire variable domain, with the rest obtained from reference TRBV18 and TRBJ2-3, is as follows: NAGVMQNPRHLVRRRGQEARLRCSPMKGHSHVYWYRQLPEEGLKFMVYLQKENIIDESGMPKERFSAEFPKEGPSILRIQQVVRGDSAAYFCASSPRGYTDTQYFGPGTRLTVL.

This clone was counted between two and nine times. The chain employs TRBV5-4 and TRBJ2-7; the D gene is possibly TRBD2 (5 bases). Germline lookup yields CDR1 SGHNT and CDR2 YYREEE (reference sequence). This CDR3 contains 15 residues. The V gene lost 1 base and the J gene lost 3 bases, with 14 bases spanning the gap. The CDR3 here is CASSLSGGLIYEQYF. CDR3 coding DNA: TGTGCCAGCAGCTTGAGTGGAGGACTGATCTACGAGCAGTACTTC.

The rearrangement uses TRBV7-7 and TRBJ2-5; D perhaps matches TRBD1 (6 bases). V shed 5 bases and J shed 5 bases, with 15 bases lying between them. Germline CDR1 reads SSHAT; CDR2 reads FNYEAQ (reference sequence). This CDR3 region has 14 residues. For the CDR3, the DNA is TGTGCCAGCAGCCCACAGGGAATCTTCGAGACCCAGTACTTC. Amino acids: CASSPQGIFETQYF.

This clone is a singleton in its sample. This chain joins TRBV7-8 and TRBJ1-1; 7 bases agree with TRBD1. J gave up 6 bases and V 5 bases, and 12 bases lay outside the gene matches. The CDR3 spans 15 residues. The germline V gene encodes CDR1 SGHVS and CDR2 FQNEAQ. As DNA, the CDR3 is TGTGCCAGCAGCGCCGACAGGGCGATGTGGGCTGAAGCTTTCTTT. Amino acid sequence: CASSADRAMWAEAFF.

To note about this clone: This clone may be a read error of a much larger clone one base away. The rearrangement joins TRBV28 to TRBJ1-2; 8 nucleotides agree with TRBD1. CDR1 and CDR2 from the germline V gene are MDHEN and SYDVKM. V was clipped by 8 bases and J by 2 bases; unmatched bases: 1. The CDR3 has 12 amino acids. In DNA, the CDR3 is TGTGCCAGCGGGACAGGAAACTATGGCTACACCTTC. Translation: CASGTGNYGYTF.

The rearrangement links TRBV6-1 to TRBJ2-7; 7 bases are a match to TRBD1. Germline lookup yields CDR1 MNHNS and CDR2 SASEGT. The CDR3 loop spans 16 amino acids. J gave up 1 base and V 3 bases, and 9 bases lay outside the gene matches. CDR3 region: CASSDQDRVESYEQYF. The CDR3 region has the DNA TGTGCCAGCAGTGATCAAGACAGGGTTGAGTCCTACGAGCAGTACTTC.

The DNA for the CDR3 is TGTGCCAGCAGCTCACGGGCGGGACAGAGGGAAAAACTGTTTTTT. This sequence encodes CASSSRAGQREKLFF. The rearrangement uses TRBV11-2 and TRBJ1-4; 7 bases align to TRBD1. CDR3 length equals 15 residues. From germline, CDR1 is SGHAT and CDR2 FQNNGV. The V segment lost 4 bases and the J segment 8 bases; nucleotides outside the gene matches: 10.